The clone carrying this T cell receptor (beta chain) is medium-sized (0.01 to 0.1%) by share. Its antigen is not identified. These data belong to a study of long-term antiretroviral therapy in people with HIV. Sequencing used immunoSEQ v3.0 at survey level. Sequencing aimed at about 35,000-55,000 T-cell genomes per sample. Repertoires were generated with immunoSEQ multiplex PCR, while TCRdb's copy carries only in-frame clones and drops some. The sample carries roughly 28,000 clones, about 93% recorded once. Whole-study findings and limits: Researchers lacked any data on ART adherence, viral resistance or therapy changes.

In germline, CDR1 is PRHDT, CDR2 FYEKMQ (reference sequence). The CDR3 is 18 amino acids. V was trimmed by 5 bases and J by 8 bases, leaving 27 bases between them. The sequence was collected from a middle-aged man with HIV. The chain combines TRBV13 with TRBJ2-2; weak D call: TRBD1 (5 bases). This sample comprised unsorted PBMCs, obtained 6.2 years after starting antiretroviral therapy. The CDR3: CASSPRDSERIPYGELFF. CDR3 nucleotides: TGTGCCAGCAGCCCCAGGGATTCGGAGAGAATCCCATATGGGGAGCTGTTTTTT.